These 27 T cell receptor beta chains share one sample of origin, sequenced in a study of CD8 T cells in ankylosing spondylitis. TCRdb re-derived calls from the 5' RACE reads in MiXCR, one entry per CDR3 protein. The data contain roughly 180,000 distinct CDR3 sequences, approximately 10% of them singletons. The sequencing sample was made of blood, either unsorted or a sorted T cell fraction (not recorded which). The source of these receptors is a female donor with ankylosing spondylitis or in good health (not recorded which).

This clonotype was counted a few times. The chain couples TRBV6-1 to TRBJ1-2, with D possibly TRBD1 on 5 matching bases. The CDR3 covers 16 residues. Germline loops: CDR1 MNHNS, CDR2 SASEGT. Trimming shortened V by 3 bases and J by 3 bases, and 17 bases separated the two germline ends. CDR3 in amino acids: CASSDDTGGRHYGYTF. For the CDR3, the DNA is TGTGCCAGCAGTGATGATACCGGGGGAAGGCACTATGGCTACACCTTC.

This clonotype was observed at least ten times. The rearrangement links TRBV5-6 to TRBJ2-1; TRBD2 matches 7 bases. Trimming took 1 base from V and 4 from J; bases not matched to a gene: 11. This CDR3 contains 17 residues. CDR1 is SGHDT, CDR2 YYEEEE, per germline. The chain's CDR3 is CASSLLNSGRPYNEQFF. In DNA form, the CDR3 reads TGTGCCAGCAGCTTGTTAAATAGCGGGCGGCCTTACAATGAGCAGTTCTTC.

This clonotype came up a few times. The chain uses TRBV10-2 and TRBJ1-5, with a possible D match to TRBD1 (5 bases). The CDR3 loop spans 17 amino acids. Germline V gives CDR1 WSHSY, CDR2 SAAADI. Trimming cost V 0 bases and J 6 bases, with 18 bases left between them. CDR3 nucleotide sequence: TGCGCCAGCAGTGAGTCGGGCGGGGGTGAGGTGGGTCAGCCCCAGCATTTT. It is translated as CASSESGGGEVGQPQHF.

This clonotype has ten or more counts. The chain recombines TRBV15 with TRBJ2-7, with D hard to call. The V and J ends lost 5 bases and 3 bases respectively, with 14 bases between them. This CDR3 has 14 amino acids. The germline CDR1 and CDR2 sequences are LNHNV and YYDKDF (reference sequence). The CDR3 reads CATSLGRPGYEQYF. CDR3 coding DNA: TGTGCCACCAGCCTGGGAAGGCCGGGCTACGAGCAGTACTTC.

V is TRBV12-3 or TRBV12-4 and J is TRBJ1-1; D not resolved. The V end lost 8 bases, the J end lost 5 bases, and 9 bases lay between the germline ends. The CDR3 totals 11 residues. The CDR3 region is CASGLGTEAFF. The CDR3 coding sequence is TGTGCCAGCGGCTTGGGAACTGAAGCTTTCTTT.

Many counts were recorded for this clonotype. The chain couples TRBV29-1 to TRBJ2-1, with D hard to call. The CDR3 contains 13 residues. V lost 1 base and J lost 8, with 12 bases in between. Germline V lookup: CDR1 SQVTM, CDR2 ANQGSEA. CDR3 amino acids: CSVEGTIRDEQFF. As DNA, the CDR3 is TGCAGCGTTGAAGGCACTATCCGCGATGAGCAGTTCTTC.

The table lists this clonotype with a few counts. The rearrangement uses TRBV7-8 and TRBJ2-1, with a weak D call TRBD2 (6 bases). This CDR3 is 15 amino acids long. CDR1 is SGHVS and CDR2 is FQNEAQ in the germline V gene. With 2 bases removed from V and 7 bases from J, the gap between germline ends came to 15 bases. CDR3 in DNA: TGTGCCAGCAGCTTATTCGCGGGGCGGAGGAATGAGCAGTTCTTC. It translates to CASSLFAGRRNEQFF.

This clonotype has only a few counts. The V and J genes are TRBV7-2 and TRBJ2-1, with 12 bases lining up with TRBD2. Germline assignment: CDR1 SGHTA and CDR2 FQGNSA. CDR3 size: 15 residues. The V gene end was trimmed by 2 bases and the J gene end by 4 bases; junction bases not matched to a gene: 0. The CDR3 region has the DNA TGTGCCAGCAGCTTAACTAGCGGGGGGTACAATGAGCAGTTCTTC. Translation: CASSLTSGGYNEQFF.

This clonotype was detected ten times or more. The chain recombines TRBV10-3 with TRBJ2-7; D ambiguous. V was cut by 3 bases and J by 6 bases, with 15 bases left in between. CDR3 size: 14 residues. Germline CDR1 is ENHRY and CDR2 is SYGVKD. The CDR3 nucleotides are TGTGCCATCAGTGATCCCCCAGCTCTAGTCGAGCAGTACTTC. Its translation is CAISDPPALVEQYF.

This chain joins TRBV20-1 and TRBJ2-7; D possibly corresponds to TRBD2 (5 bases). CDR1 is DFQATT and CDR2 is SNEGSKA in the germline V gene (reference sequence). The CDR3 has 16 amino acids. V was clipped by 1 base and J by 0 bases, with 16 bases between them. The CDR3 DNA is TGCAGTGCTAGAGGCCGATTGGCTAGCCCCTCCTACGAGCAGTACTTC. This translates into CSARGRLASPSYEQYF.

V and J are TRBV7-9 and TRBJ2-3; D remains unclear. Trimming removed 5 bases at V and 2 bases at J, with 17 bases between. The germline V gene has CDR1 SEHNR and CDR2 FQNEAQ (reference sequence). There are 16 residues in the CDR3. The CDR3 sequence is CASSQTGRFLTDTQYF. In DNA form, the CDR3 reads TGTGCCAGCAGCCAAACGGGCCGTTTTCTCACAGATACGCAGTATTTT.

Ten or more counts support this clonotype. The CDR3 is CASSQGQGSYEQYF. CDR3 DNA: TGCGCCAGCAGCCAAGGACAGGGCTCCTACGAGCAGTACTTC. This chain links TRBV4-3 with TRBJ2-7; 7 positions match TRBD1. Germline V lookup: CDR1 LGHNA, CDR2 YSLEER. This CDR3 has 14 residues. J gave up 0 bases and V 1 base, and 0 bases lay outside the gene matches.

This chain uses TRBV7-2 with TRBJ1-3, with D possibly matching TRBD1 (6 bases). The germline V gene encodes CDR1 SGHTA and CDR2 FQGNSA. This CDR3 is built from 15 residues. V lost 5 bases to trimming and J lost 2 bases, with 13 bases between them. The CDR3, as DNA: TGTGCCAGCAGCGTCGGGGGCGGGGCTGGAAACACCATATATTTT. Protein product: CASSVGGGAGNTIYF.

This clonotype turned up a few times. The rearrangement links TRBV5-6 to TRBJ2-2; D unclear. The CDR3 has 13 residues. Germline V lookup: CDR1 SGHDT, CDR2 YYEEEE. Trimming shortened V by 4 bases and J by 4 bases, and 8 bases separated the two germline ends. The CDR3: CASSTWGTGELFF. The CDR3 DNA reads TGTGCCAGCAGCACTTGGGGCACCGGGGAGCTGTTTTTT.

In its sample, this clonotype was seen many times. The genes are TRBV5-6 and TRBJ2-1, with D unclear. CDR3 length: 13 amino acids. Germline lookup yields CDR1 SGHDT and CDR2 YYEEEE. The V end was cut by 0 bases, the J end by 6 bases, with 7 bases between. CDR3 DNA sequence: TGTGCCAGCAGCTTGGGGACCCCCAATGAGCAGTTCTTC. It encodes CASSLGTPNEQFF. The variable domain in full, with the rest retrieved from reference TRBV5-6 and TRBJ2-1, is DAGVTQSPTHLIKTRGQQVTLRCSPKSGHDTVSWYQQALGQGPQFIFQYYEEEERQRGNFPDRFSGHQFPNYSSELNVNALLLGDSALYLCASSLGTPNEQFFGPGTRLTVL.

The chain has TRBV7-6 and TRBJ2-1, with 9 nucleotides matching TRBD2. CDR1 and CDR2 (germline): SGHVS, FNYEAQ. The CDR3 spans 15 residues. With V trimmed by 5 bases and J by 4 bases, 6 bases remained unmatched. DNA for the CDR3: TGTGCCAGCAGCCTGGTAGCGGGAGAGTACAATGAGCAGTTCTTC. As protein: CASSLVAGEYNEQFF.

As concerns this clonotype: At one end, the junction sequence differs from germline, possibly due to a read error. This chain connects TRBV7-3 to TRBJ2-1, with 8 bases that match TRBD1. There are 15 residues in the CDR3. Germline V gene lookup returns CDR1 SGHTA and CDR2 FQGTGA. The CDR3 sequence is CASSLTGTGGNEQFF. The CDR3 DNA is TGTGCCAGCAGCCTAACCGGGACAGGAGGCAATGAGCAGTTCTTC. Filled out from reference TRBV7-3 and TRBJ2-1, the complete variable domain reads GAGVSQTPSNKVTEKGKYVELRCDPISGHTALYWYRQSLGQGPEFLIYFQGTGAADDSGLPNDRFFAVRPEGSVSTLKIQRTERGDSAVYLCASSLTGTGGNEQFFGPGTRLTVL.

The CDR3 nucleotides are TGTGCCAGCAGGACCCGGGATACGCAGTATTTT. Its translation: CASRTRDTQYF. The V gene is TRBV12-3 or TRBV12-4, the J gene TRBJ2-3; D is undetermined. The CDR3 has 11 amino acids. V was trimmed by 6 bases and J by 6 bases, leaving 7 bases between them.

In this sample, this clonotype turned up a few times. CDR3 sequence (DNA): TGTGCCTGGACCCTAGCGCCTAGCACAGATACGCAGTATTTT. This codes for CAWTLAPSTDTQYF. The J gene is TRBJ2-3, the V gene TRBV30; possible D gene TRBD2, 6 bases. Germline loops: CDR1 GTSNPN, CDR2 SVGIG (reference sequence). CDR3 length equals 14 residues. V was clipped by 4 bases and J by 0 bases, with 11 bases between them.

The sample holds many counts of this clonotype. The chain has TRBV25-1 and TRBJ1-1; no firm D call. V gave up 4 bases and J gave up 7 bases, with 7 bases separating them. Germline-derived CDR1 and CDR2 are MGHDK and SYGVNS. The CDR3 is 11 residues long. The CDR3 region is CASSGGFEAFF. The DNA of the CDR3 is TGTGCCAGCAGTGGGGGATTTGAAGCTTTCTTT.

The table lists this clonotype with a few counts. The CDR3 protein is CASSLWGPSYGYTF. CDR3 sequence (DNA): TGTGCCAGCAGCTTGTGGGGGCCCTCCTATGGCTACACCTTC. V and J are TRBV5-4 and TRBJ1-2; D perhaps matches TRBD1 (6 bases). The germline V gene has CDR1 SGHNT and CDR2 YYREEE (reference sequence). The CDR3 sequence is 14 residues long. V was cut by 1 base and J by 4 bases, with 11 bases left in between. Together with reference TRBV5-4 and TRBJ1-2, the CDR3 gives the full variable domain: ETGVTQSPTHLIKTRGQQVTLRCSSQSGHNTVSWYQQALGQGPQFIFQYYREEENGRGNFPPRFSGLQFPNYSSELNVNALELDDSALYLCASSLWGPSYGYTFGSGTRLTVV.

In this sample, this clonotype turned up many times. V usage is TRBV28 and J usage is TRBJ2-1; D is perhaps TRBD2 (6 bases). This CDR3 contains 15 residues. Trimming pared 1 base from V and 5 bases from J, leaving 12 bases between. CDR1 is MDHEN and CDR2 is SYDVKM in the germline V gene. The CDR3 sequence: CASSLYGSANNEQFF. The CDR3, as DNA: TGTGCCAGCAGTTTATACGGGAGCGCAAACAATGAGCAGTTCTTC.

This clonotype was observed at least ten times. The chain joins TRBV6-2 or TRBV6-3 to TRBJ1-2; no clear D gene. Trimming removed 4 bases at V and 4 bases at J, with 10 bases between. CDR1 is MNHEY, CDR2 SVGEGT, per germline. There are 13 residues in the CDR3. This chain's CDR3 is CASSLGTIYGYTF. CDR3 DNA: TGTGCCAGCAGTTTGGGCACCATCTATGGCTACACCTTC.

The chain has TRBV7-9 and TRBJ2-2; D not resolved. Germline V gene sequence: CDR1 SEHNR, CDR2 FQNEAQ (reference sequence). Trimming took 1 base from V and 7 from J, leaving 4 bases between them. CDR3 length: 12 residues. The CDR3 bases are TGTGCCAGCAGCTTAGATGGCGGGGAGCTGTTTTTT. This sequence encodes CASSLDGGELFF. Full variable domain (rest looked up from reference TRBV7-9 and TRBJ2-2): DTGVSQNPRHKITKRGQNVTFRCDPISEHNRLYWYRQTLGQGPEFLTYFQNEAQLEKSRLLSDRFSAERPKGSFSTLEIQRTEQGDSAMYLCASSLDGGELFFGEGSRLTVL.

This clonotype turned up a few times. The chain is built from TRBV7-9 and TRBJ2-6; D might be TRBD2 (6 bases). V lost 6 bases and J lost 3, with 18 bases in between. Germline V CDR1 and CDR2: SEHNR, FQNEAQ (reference sequence). The CDR3 covers 17 residues. The CDR3 sequence: CASSSPVREGGANVLTF. The CDR3 DNA follows: TGTGCCAGCAGTTCCCCCGTGCGGGAAGGTGGGGCCAACGTCCTGACTTTC.

A few counts support this clonotype. The chain uses TRBV6-1 and TRBJ2-3, with 13 bases aligning to TRBD2. Trimming at V came to 4 bases and at J to 6 bases, leaving 1 base not matched to a gene. Germline V CDR1 and CDR2: MNHNS, SASEGT. The CDR3 runs to 14 residues. CDR3 region: CASSGLAGGDTQYF. The DNA for the CDR3 is TGTGCCAGCAGTGGACTAGCGGGAGGCGATACGCAGTATTTT.

The chain couples TRBV15 to TRBJ2-7, with unresolved D. Germline values: CDR1 LNHNV, CDR2 YYDKDF (reference sequence). This CDR3 contains 18 residues. The V end was cut by 5 bases, the J end by 2 bases, with 25 bases between. This chain's CDR3 is CATSPPLTRFVHPYEQYF. CDR3 DNA: TGTGCCACCAGCCCCCCCTTAACTCGCTTTGTCCACCCCTACGAGCAGTACTTC.